These 18 T cell receptor beta chains were sequenced from one sample in a study of Ad26.COV2.S vaccination and SARS-CoV-2 variants. Profiling relied on immunoSEQ multiplex PCR, and the TCRdb table lists in-frame clones only, not all of them. The sample contains 400,000 or so clones, 70% to 90% of which appear only once. The treatment: around 19 received Ad26.COV2.S at low or high dose, single or two shots; 5 received placebo; per-sample allocation not given. Sample collection was performed on day 63 after the first vaccine or placebo injection. The sample here was peripheral blood, taken in a trial of Ad26.COV2.S vaccine versus placebo. These receptors were collected from a person between 18 and 59 years old who received the Ad26.COV2.S COVID-19 vaccine or a placebo.

J is TRBJ1-3 and V is TRBV5-6, with TRBD1 as a possible D gene (5 bases). The V end was cut by 4 bases, the J end by 1 base, with 15 bases between. CDR1 is SGHDT, CDR2 YYEEEE, per germline. CDR3 length: 16 amino acids. This CDR3 is CASSRTSMGSGNTIYF. The CDR3 DNA follows: TGTGCCAGCAGCCGGACATCCATGGGTTCTGGAAACACCATATATTTT. Together with reference TRBV5-6 and TRBJ1-3, the CDR3 gives the full variable domain: DAGVTQSPTHLIKTRGQQVTLRCSPKSGHDTVSWYQQALGQGPQFIFQYYEEEERQRGNFPDRFSGHQFPNYSSELNVNALLLGDSALYLCASSRTSMGSGNTIYFGEGSWLTVV.

The chain carries TRBV7-2 and TRBJ1-6; the match to TRBD1 covers 9 bases. J was trimmed by 10 bases and V by 3 bases; bases with no gene match: 4. This CDR3 contains 14 residues. The germline gives CDR1 SGHTA, CDR2 FQGNSA. The CDR3 DNA is TGTGCCAGCAGCTTGACAGGGGGTGAATCACCCCTCCACTTT. Translated, it gives CASSLTGGESPLHF.

The chain employs TRBV10-3 and TRBJ1-1, with 8 bases matching TRBD1. The J segment lost 2 bases and the V segment lost 1 base, leaving 3 bases of the junction unmatched. The CDR3 runs 15 residues. The V gene's germline CDR1 is ENHRY and CDR2 SYGVKD. Written as DNA, the CDR3 is TGTGCCATCAGTGAGTTGACAGGGGCTAACACTGAAGCTTTCTTT. As protein: CAISELTGANTEAFF.

The chain links TRBV19 to TRBJ1-2; 8 nucleotides agree with TRBD1. V lost 3 bases to trimming and J lost 1 base; unmatched junction nucleotides: 10. Germline assignment: CDR1 LNHDA and CDR2 SQIVND (reference sequence). The CDR3 is 17 amino acids. The CDR3 region is CASSIRGQENINYGYTF. The CDR3 coding sequence is TGTGCCAGTAGTATCCGGGGACAGGAGAACATTAACTATGGCTACACCTTC. Supplemented by reference TRBV19 and TRBJ1-2, the full variable domain reads DGGITQSPKYLFRKEGQNVTLSCEQNLNHDAMYWYRQDPGQGLRLIYYSQIVNDFQKGDIAEGYSVSREKKESFPLTVTSAQKNPTAFYLCASSIRGQENINYGYTFGSGTRLTVV.

This clone showed up just a few times. This chain connects TRBV9 to TRBJ1-2, with D perhaps matching TRBD1 (5 bases). Trimming removed 3 bases from V and 3 bases from J, with 15 bases in between. Germline V gives CDR1 SGDLS, CDR2 YYNGEE. The CDR3 is 15 residues long. CDR3 residues: CASSGISGSDYGYTF. In DNA, the CDR3 is TGTGCCAGCAGCGGAATATCAGGGTCTGACTATGGCTACACCTTC.

The CDR3 reads CASSYSGDRAYEQYF. Written as DNA, the CDR3 is TGTGCCAGCAGTTACTCGGGGGACAGAGCCTACGAGCAGTACTTC. The chain joins TRBV6-5 to TRBJ2-7; 7 bases align to TRBD1. CDR1 MNHEY and CDR2 SVGAGI come from the germline V gene. J was trimmed by 2 bases and V by 0 bases; bases with no gene match: 4. The CDR3 runs 15 residues.

The V gene is TRBV2, the J gene TRBJ2-1, with D perhaps TRBD1 (5 bases). CDR1 and CDR2 (germline): SNHLY, FYNNEI. This CDR3 is built from 12 residues. V lost 6 bases to trimming and J lost 5 bases, with 8 bases between them. The CDR3 protein is CASSAGNNEQFF. In DNA form, the CDR3 reads TGTGCCAGCAGCGCAGGGAACAATGAGCAGTTCTTC. Full variable domain (remainder filled in from reference TRBV2 and TRBJ2-1): EPEVTQTPSHQVTQMGQEVILRCVPISNHLYFYWYRQILGQKVEFLVSFYNNEISEKSEIFDDQFSVERPDGSNFTLKIRSTKLEDSAMYFCASSAGNNEQFFGPGTRLTVL.

The chain combines TRBV29-1 with TRBJ1-2; D gene uncertain. The CDR3 sequence is 12 residues long. Trimming left V 3 bases short and J 12 bases short, with 17 bases between. The germline gives CDR1 SQVTM, CDR2 ANQGSEA. The CDR3 DNA is TGCAGCGTTGAGATCACCGTGGGCCACCACACCTTC. Its translation is CSVEITVGHHTF.

This clone was seen a single time. The V call is TRBV7-8, the J call TRBJ1-1, with D possibly being TRBD1 (6 bases). The germline V gene encodes CDR1 SGHVS and CDR2 FQNEAQ. The CDR3 extends over 18 amino acids. Trimming took 1 base from V and 5 from J, leaving 23 bases between them. CDR3 DNA sequence: TGTGCCAGCAGCTTAGGGGTCAGGGGCAGGCAAATAGAGACTGAAGCTTTCTTT. Protein: CASSLGVRGRQIETEAFF.

The chain links TRBV7-8 to TRBJ2-1; D is unresolved. This CDR3 spans 13 amino acids. The germline V gene has CDR1 SGHVS and CDR2 FQNEAQ. V lost 5 bases and J lost 6, with 11 bases in between. CDR3 sequence (DNA): TGTGCCAGCAGCCCCGTTCTGAGCAATGAGCAGTTCTTC. Its translation: CASSPVLSNEQFF.

V usage is TRBV5-1 and J usage is TRBJ2-5, with D perhaps matching TRBD1 (5 bases). This CDR3 comprises 15 residues. Trimming cost V 0 bases and J 1 base, with 10 bases left between them. Germline V CDR1 and CDR2: SGHRS, YFSETQ. CDR3 region: CASSLVGAGQETQYF. CDR3 nucleotide sequence: TGCGCCAGCAGCTTGGTTGGGGCCGGCCAAGAGACCCAGTACTTC.

This clone was recorded once. The rearrangement uses TRBV3-1 (or the pseudogene TRBV3-2) and TRBJ2-5; TRBD1 matches 7 bases. V lost 6 bases to trimming and J lost 5 bases; unmatched junction nucleotides: 9. Germline loops: CDR1 LGHDT, CDR2 YNNKEL (reference sequence). CDR3 size: 14 residues. CDR3 loop: CASRLDRVAETQYF. The DNA of the CDR3 is TGTGCCAGCAGACTTGACAGGGTTGCGGAGACCCAGTACTTC.

On this clone: The junction departs from the called germline gene at one end, perhaps through a read error. This chain uses TRBV24-1 with TRBJ2-1; possible D gene TRBD2, 5 bases. Germline CDR1 reads KGHDR; CDR2 reads SFDVKD. CDR3 length: 11 residues. The CDR3 DNA sequence: TGCCCTACCTCTAGAGGGAATGAGCAGTTCTTC. It yields the protein CPTSRGNEQFF.

The CDR3 sequence is CASSRGQGVTEAFF. The DNA for the CDR3 is TGCGCCAGCAGCCGAGGACAGGGGGTAACTGAAGCTTTCTTT. The rearrangement uses TRBV4-1 and TRBJ1-1; 10 bases are a match to TRBD1. The CDR3 spans 14 residues. Looked up from germline, CDR1 is MGHRA and CDR2 is YSYEKL. With 4 bases clipped from V and 5 bases from J, the junction kept 4 bases outside the gene matches.

This rearrangement joins TRBV7-9 to TRBJ2-6; no definite D call. The CDR3 loop spans 15 amino acids. The germline CDR1 and CDR2 sequences are SEHNR and FQNEAQ (reference sequence). The germline V and J ends were trimmed by 1 base and 4 bases, with 8 bases remaining between them. Written as DNA, the CDR3 is TGTGCCAGCAGCTTAGTCGTTTTGGGGGCCAACGTCCTGACTTTC. As protein: CASSLVVLGANVLTF.

This clone was recorded once. V is TRBV7-9 and J is TRBJ2-1; D not certain. The germline CDR1 and CDR2 sequences are SEHNR and FQNEAQ (reference sequence). The CDR3 has 14 residues. V shed 2 bases and J shed 2 bases, with 7 bases lying between them. For the CDR3, the DNA is TGTGCCAGCAGCTTAAACGTCGCCTACAATGAGCAGTTCTTC. As protein: CASSLNVAYNEQFF.

The chain employs TRBV2 and TRBJ1-1; weak D call: TRBD1 (5 bases). Germline V gene lookup returns CDR1 SNHLY and CDR2 FYNNEI. V was shortened by 2 bases and J by 1 base, with 8 bases between the two germline ends. This CDR3 has 14 amino acids. CDR3 coding DNA: TGTGCCAGCAGTGAATCACAGGAGAACACTGAAGCTTTCTTT. Its translation: CASSESQENTEAFF.

V usage is TRBV12-3 or TRBV12-4 and J usage is TRBJ2-1, with D perhaps TRBD2 (5 bases). The CDR3 consists of 11 residues. The germline V and J ends were trimmed by 11 bases and 2 bases, with 7 bases remaining between them. The DNA for the CDR3 is TGTGCCTTCGGGACCTACAATGAGCAGTTCTTC. As protein: CAFGTYNEQFF.